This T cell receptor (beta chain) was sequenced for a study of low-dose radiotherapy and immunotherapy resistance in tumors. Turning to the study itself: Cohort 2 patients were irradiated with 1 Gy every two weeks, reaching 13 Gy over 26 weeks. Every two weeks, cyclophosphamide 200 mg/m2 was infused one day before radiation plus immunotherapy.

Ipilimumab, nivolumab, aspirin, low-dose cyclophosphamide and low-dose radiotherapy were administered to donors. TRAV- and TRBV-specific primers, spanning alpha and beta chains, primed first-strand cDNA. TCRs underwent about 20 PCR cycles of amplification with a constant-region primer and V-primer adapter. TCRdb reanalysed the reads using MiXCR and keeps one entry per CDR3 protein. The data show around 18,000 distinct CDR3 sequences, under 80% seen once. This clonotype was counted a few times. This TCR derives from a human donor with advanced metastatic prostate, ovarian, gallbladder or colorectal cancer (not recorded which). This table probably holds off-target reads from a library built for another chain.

The CDR3 DNA reads TGTGCCAGCAGCGGAGAAAGACTAGCGGGAGCCCACGAGCAGTACTTC. Amino acids: CASSGERLAGAHEQYF. The genes are TRBV5-4 and TRBJ2-7; 12 bases agree with TRBD2. In germline, CDR1 is SGHNT, CDR2 YYREEE (reference sequence). The CDR3 extends over 16 amino acids. V lost 4 bases to trimming and J lost 5 bases; unmatched junction nucleotides: 10.